This T cell receptor beta chain was captured in a study of T cell responses to AZD1222 COVID-19 vaccine. Notes on the study in general: Spike was spanned by vaccine-associated CD4 TCRs, which were dominant at 160-218 and 743-854.

This CDR3 has 13 amino acids. Germline loops: CDR1 LNHNV, CDR2 YYDKDF (reference sequence). V shed 6 bases and J 10 bases; nucleotides not matched to a gene: 10. Of note for this clone: What it recognizes is unknown.

TCRdb's copy holds only in-frame clones and misses some; the assay was immunoSEQ multiplex PCR. In total, the table holds about 140,000 clones. The V call is TRBV15, the J call TRBJ1-2; 8 positions agree with TRBD1. This receptor was taken from an adult in good health. Specimen: peripheral blood. The CDR3 spells CATSVDRGRDYTF. Here the CDR3 DNA reads TGTGCCACCAGTGTAGACAGGGGCCGCGACTACACCTTC.